The 8 T cell receptor beta chains presented below share a single source sample, sequenced in a study of blood T cell repertoires in COVID-19. Repertoires were generated with immunoSEQ multiplex PCR, while TCRdb's copy carries only in-frame clones and drops some. The profile shows about 130,000 clones, 84% of them singletons. The source material was peripheral blood. The receptor source for this set is a woman in her twenties or thirties who had recovered from COVID-19.

The CDR3 DNA reads as TGTGCCAGCAGCGTAGAGGCAGGGACCAAAAACATTCAGTACTTC. It is translated as CASSVEAGTKNIQYF. The chain is built from TRBV9 and TRBJ2-4; possibly TRBD1 for D (5 bases). CDR3 length: 15 residues. Trimming stripped 0 bases from V and 2 bases from J, with 9 bases between. CDR1 is SGDLS and CDR2 is YYNGEE in the germline V gene.

The J gene is TRBJ2-3, the V gene TRBV7-8; tentative D call: TRBD2 (5 bases). The V end lost 5 bases, the J end lost 4 bases, and 16 bases lay between the germline ends. Germline CDR1 is SGHVS and CDR2 is FQNEAQ. The CDR3 spans 15 residues. CDR3: CASSPHGVRADTQYF. The CDR3 DNA is TGTGCCAGCAGCCCCCACGGGGTTCGGGCAGATACGCAGTATTTT.

The CDR3 nucleotides read TGCGCCAGCAGCTGGGACAGGGGCGGTGAGCAGTTCTTC. The encoded protein is CASSWDRGGEQFF. This chain joins TRBV5-1 and TRBJ2-1, with 10 positions matching TRBD1. Germline CDR1 and CDR2: SGHRS and YFSETQ. V lost 3 bases and J lost 9; bases outside the gene matches: 3. The length of the CDR3 is 13 residues. Complete variable domain (other parts from reference TRBV5-1 and TRBJ2-1): KAGVTQTPRYLIKTRGQQVTLSCSPISGHRSVSWYQQTPGQGLQFLFEYFSETQRNKGNFPGRFSGRQFSNSRSEMNVSTLELGDSALYLCASSWDRGGEQFFGPGTRLTVL.

The chain combines TRBV28 with TRBJ2-3; the match to TRBD2 covers 11 bases. V shed 4 bases and J 4 bases; nucleotides not matched to a gene: 13. Germline V gene sequence: CDR1 MDHEN, CDR2 SYDVKM. CDR3 size: 18 residues. Written as DNA, the CDR3 is TGTGCCAGCAGTTCATCCGCGGTCATAGCGGGGGGGGCAGATACGCAGTATTTT. It specifies CASSSSAVIAGGADTQYF.

The genes are TRBV5-1 and TRBJ2-5; the match to TRBD2 covers 13 bases. The CDR3 runs to 17 residues. Germline trimming cut 4 bases from V and 6 bases from J; bases unmatched to any gene: 12. In germline, CDR1 is SGHRS, CDR2 YFSETQ. This chain's CDR3 is CASSPGTSGDLPKTQYF. The CDR3 DNA reads as TGCGCCAGCAGCCCAGGGACTAGCGGGGACCTCCCAAAGACCCAGTACTTC.

V is TRBV5-6 and J is TRBJ1-5, with a weak D call TRBD1 (6 bases). The CDR3 totals 18 residues. From germline, CDR1 is SGHDT and CDR2 YYEEEE. The V end was cut by 3 bases, the J end by 2 bases, with 21 bases between. CDR3 protein: CASSSLQSGVRGNQPQHF. As DNA, the CDR3 is TGTGCCAGCAGCTCTCTCCAATCAGGGGTGAGAGGCAATCAGCCCCAGCATTTT.

The chain recombines TRBV5-1 with TRBJ1-2; no clear D. CDR3 length equals 13 residues. Looked up from germline, CDR1 is SGHRS and CDR2 is YFSETQ. The V end was cut by 3 bases, the J end by 5 bases, with 11 bases between. CDR3 region: CASSWRVRYGYTF. In nucleotides, the CDR3 is TGCGCCAGCAGCTGGCGGGTGCGGTATGGCTACACCTTC.

V usage is TRBV3-1 (or the pseudogene TRBV3-2) and J usage is TRBJ1-1; 8 nucleotides agree with TRBD1. Germline CDR1 is LGHDT and CDR2 is YNNKEL (reference sequence). J gave up 1 base and V 2 bases, and 12 bases lay outside the gene matches. The CDR3 consists of 18 residues. DNA for the CDR3: TGTGCCAGCAGCCAATCGGGAGGTACAGGGGGGCCGAACACTGAAGCTTTCTTT. It is translated as CASSQSGGTGGPNTEAFF.